The 30 T cell receptor beta chains below come from one sample, sequenced in a study of shared clonotypes between healthy human individuals (TCRdb year 2020). Library method: the immunoSEQ multiplex PCR assay. The source is immuneACCESS, and TCRdb retained only in-frame sequences with V and J called. Part of the clones is not carried over; for the studies checked, unresolved V genes explain less than half of this, and the remainder is unexplained. The sample yields about 120,000 clones; about 63% were counted once. About 22% of the sample rests with the top ten. The sample taken for sequencing was memory CD8+ T cells sorted from blood. What this sample's cell subset or site label stands for: CD45RO+ cells pooled with CCR7-negative TemRA cells. The receptors shown here come from a woman aged 25 to 39 in good health.

The chain employs TRBV27 and TRBJ2-1; 13 positions match TRBD2. This CDR3 comprises 15 residues. J was trimmed by 9 bases and V by 5 bases; bases with no gene match: 7. Germline CDR1 is MNHEY and CDR2 is SMNVEV (reference sequence). This CDR3 reads CASSAGTSGMAEQFF. Written as DNA, the CDR3 is TGTGCCAGCAGTGCCGGGACTAGCGGGATGGCTGAGCAGTTCTTC.

In this sample, this clone turned up many times. This chain links TRBV28 with TRBJ2-7, with D tentatively TRBD1 or TRBD2 (5 bases each). Trimming pared 2 bases from V and 6 bases from J, leaving 8 bases between. CDR1 is MDHEN and CDR2 is SYDVKM in the germline V gene. The CDR3 is 12 amino acids. This chain's CDR3 is CASSLPGPEQYF. DNA of the CDR3: TGTGCCAGCAGTTTACCGGGGCCCGAGCAGTACTTC.

This clone was counted a few times. The chain links TRBV7-9 to TRBJ2-7; D tentatively fits TRBD1 or TRBD2 (5 bases each). The V gene lost 5 bases and the J gene lost 9 bases, with 23 bases spanning the gap. CDR1 is SEHNR, CDR2 FQNEAQ, per germline (reference sequence). This CDR3 is 15 amino acids long. CDR3 amino acids: CASSPPSAGSRVQYF. CDR3 DNA sequence: TGTGCCAGCAGCCCCCCGTCGGCAGGGTCGAGGGTGCAGTACTTC.

Ten or more counts support this clone. The rearrangement uses TRBV6-4 and TRBJ1-3; D possibly corresponds to TRBD1 (6 bases). The CDR3 has 17 residues. Germline lookup yields CDR1 MRHNA and CDR2 SNTAGT. V lost 6 bases, J lost 0 bases, and 18 bases lay in between. CDR3 bases: TGTGCCAGCAGCGACCCCCAAGGGGGTACCTCTGGAAACACCATATATTTT. Amino acids: CASSDPQGGTSGNTIYF.

The genes are TRBV7-9 and TRBJ2-2; 7 nucleotides align to TRBD2. The J segment lost 3 bases and the V segment lost 5 bases, leaving 9 bases of the junction unmatched. The germline CDR1 and CDR2 sequences are SEHNR and FQNEAQ (reference sequence). CDR3 length equals 16 residues. CDR3 loop: CASSPAGVGHTGELFF. The CDR3 DNA follows: TGTGCCAGCAGCCCGGCGGGAGTCGGGCACACCGGGGAGCTGTTTTTT.

The V call is TRBV19, the J call TRBJ2-1; D unclear. This CDR3 is 13 amino acids long. CDR1 and CDR2 from the germline V gene are LNHDA and SQIVND (reference sequence). The V end was cut by 5 bases, the J end by 10 bases, with 15 bases between. The DNA for the CDR3 is TGTGCCAGTAGTCTCCTTCCCGGTGAGGAGCAGTTCTTC. As protein: CASSLLPGEEQFF.

This chain joins TRBV7-2 and TRBJ2-2; D unresolved. CDR3 length: 16 amino acids. Germline CDR1 SGHTA, CDR2 FQGNSA. The V gene lost 1 base and the J gene lost 4 bases, with 13 bases spanning the gap. The CDR3 DNA reads TGTGCCAGCAGCTTAGTCGCAGACCTGAGCACCGGGGAGCTGTTTTTT. This codes for CASSLVADLSTGELFF.

The genes are TRBV2 and TRBJ1-2; D might be TRBD1 (5 bases). Germline V lookup: CDR1 SNHLY, CDR2 FYNNEI. CDR3 length equals 14 residues. The V gene lost 0 bases and the J gene lost 11 bases, with 16 bases spanning the gap. The CDR3 region has the DNA TGTGCCAGCAGTGAAGCAGGCGGGGGTCTCGAATACACCTTC. Protein: CASSEAGGGLEYTF.

The chain recombines TRBV19 with TRBJ2-7; 7 nucleotides line up with TRBD1. The junction had 10 bases not matched to a gene; V was cut back by 0 bases and J by 5 bases. Germline-derived CDR1 and CDR2 are LNHDA and SQIVND (reference sequence). The CDR3 has 16 amino acids. The CDR3 region is CASSIDIRRGGDEQYF. In DNA form, the CDR3 reads TGTGCCAGTAGTATAGATATCCGCAGAGGGGGCGACGAGCAGTACTTC.

This clone was recorded many times. The chain combines TRBV2 with TRBJ1-2, with a possible D match to TRBD1 (6 bases). The length of the CDR3 is 15 residues. The V end lost 4 bases, the J end lost 2 bases, and 14 bases lay between the germline ends. CDR1 is SNHLY, CDR2 FYNNEI, per germline. CDR3 protein: CASSGLQGANYGYTF. Written as DNA, the CDR3 is TGTGCCAGCAGTGGGTTACAGGGAGCCAACTATGGCTACACCTTC.

V gene TRBV6-5 combines with J gene TRBJ2-1; D is possibly TRBD1 (6 bases). V dropped 6 bases and J dropped 1 base, with 7 bases sitting between them. This CDR3 region has 13 residues. Germline CDR1 is MNHEY and CDR2 is SVGAGI. CDR3: CASRGQSYNEQFF. The CDR3 DNA follows: TGTGCCAGCAGAGGACAGTCCTACAATGAGCAGTTCTTC.

This clone has more than one count but fewer than ten. The CDR3 region is CATEPGHTIVAFF. The CDR3 region has the DNA TGTGCCACCGAACCGGGACACACGATTGTAGCTTTCTTT. V gene TRBV28 combines with J gene TRBJ1-1, with a weak D call TRBD1 (6 bases). The CDR3 runs 13 residues. Trimming shortened V by 10 bases and J by 10 bases, and 22 bases separated the two germline ends. The germline V gene encodes CDR1 MDHEN and CDR2 SYDVKM.

The rearrangement uses TRBV15 and TRBJ2-1; D may be TRBD2 (6 bases). V lost 5 bases and J 4 bases, leaving 15 bases between the germline ends. Germline V lookup: CDR1 LNHNV, CDR2 YYDKDF (reference sequence). The CDR3 is 15 amino acids. DNA of the CDR3: TGTGCCACCAGCGACCGGACTGGGGGGTACAATGAGCAGTTCTTC. Translated: CATSDRTGGYNEQFF.

This sequence joins TRBV18 and TRBJ2-7; D unclear. The CDR3 is 14 residues long. Between the trimmed V and J ends, which lost 0 bases and 2 bases, there was a span of 8 bases. The germline V gene encodes CDR1 KGHSH and CDR2 LQKENI. CDR3 bases: TGTGCCAGCTCACCACCCATTTTCCCCTACGAGCAGTACTTC. It codes for CASSPPIFPYEQYF.

The rearrangement joins TRBV18 to TRBJ2-7; no clear D gene. The CDR3 spans 13 residues. CDR1 and CDR2 (germline): KGHSH, LQKENI. Trimming shortened V by 2 bases and J by 2 bases, and 7 bases separated the two germline ends. CDR3 sequence (DNA): TGTGCCAGCTCACCAGGCAGAACCTACGAGCAGTACTTC. This translates into CASSPGRTYEQYF.

The genes are TRBV4-2 and TRBJ2-5, with 10 bases fitting TRBD1. J was trimmed by 5 bases and V by 0 bases; bases with no gene match: 9. Germline values: CDR1 LGHNA, CDR2 YNFKEQ. This CDR3 is built from 17 residues. The CDR3: CASSQDPDRGWYETQYF. The CDR3, as DNA: TGTGCCAGCAGCCAAGACCCGGACAGGGGGTGGTATGAGACCCAGTACTTC.

The chain combines TRBV18 with TRBJ1-4; D call uncertain. The germline gives CDR1 KGHSH, CDR2 LQKENI. CDR3 length: 15 residues. Trimming shortened V by 2 bases and J by 4 bases, and 11 bases separated the two germline ends. CDR3 residues: CASSPSEGFNEKLFF. The CDR3 DNA reads as TGTGCCAGCTCACCATCCGAGGGCTTTAATGAAAAACTGTTTTTT.

This clone was observed a few times. J is TRBJ2-3 and V is TRBV6-4, with 9 bases lining up with TRBD2. In germline, CDR1 is MRHNA, CDR2 SNTAGT. V lost 5 bases and J lost 4; bases outside the gene matches: 7. This CDR3 has 15 amino acids. The CDR3 bases are TGTGCCAGCAGTCGGAGTAGCGGGAGCCCAGATACGCAGTATTTT. Amino acid sequence: CASSRSSGSPDTQYF.

This chain links TRBV28 with TRBJ2-5, with TRBD2 as a possible D gene (6 bases). Germline V gene data show CDR1 as MDHEN and CDR2 as SYDVKM. V lost 7 bases, J lost 0 bases, and 18 bases lay in between. The CDR3 totals 16 residues. CDR3 DNA: TGTGCCAGCACGTCCTTCAGGGAGGAGTACCAAGAGACCCAGTACTTC. Translation: CASTSFREEYQETQYF.

V usage is TRBV7-9 and J usage is TRBJ1-1, with a weak D call TRBD1 (6 bases). The CDR3 sequence is 17 residues long. The V end lost 0 bases, the J end lost 1 base, and 15 bases lay between the germline ends. Germline V gene lookup returns CDR1 SEHNR and CDR2 FQNEAQ (reference sequence). Written as DNA, the CDR3 is TGTGCCAGCAGCTTAGCGTTGATGGGACACAAGAACACTGAAGCTTTCTTT. Translation: CASSLALMGHKNTEAFF.

The CDR3 DNA reads as TGTGCCAGCAGTGCTGACAGGTTCCAAAACATTCAGTACTTC. Amino acid sequence: CASSADRFQNIQYF. V usage is TRBV27 and J usage is TRBJ2-4; TRBD1 might be the D (6 bases). The CDR3 is 14 residues long. With 5 bases removed from V and 5 bases from J, the gap between germline ends came to 13 bases. The germline gives CDR1 MNHEY, CDR2 SMNVEV (reference sequence).

The rearrangement links TRBV5-5 to TRBJ2-6; a possible D gene is TRBD1 (8 bases). From germline, CDR1 is SGHKS and CDR2 YYEKEE (reference sequence). Deletions cut 4 bases from V and 2 bases from J, with 22 bases between. The CDR3 totals 19 residues. CDR3 sequence: CASSPIGGTGLTGANVLTF. The DNA of the CDR3 is TGTGCCAGCAGCCCAATCGGGGGGACAGGACTGACTGGGGCCAACGTCCTGACTTTC.

The rearrangement joins TRBV20-1 to TRBJ2-3; D call uncertain. Germline V gene data show CDR1 as DFQATT and CDR2 as SNEGSKA (reference sequence). CDR3 length: 11 residues. Trimming took off 5 bases at V and 4 bases at J, with 7 bases between the two ends. Here the CDR3 DNA reads TGCAGTGCTGAAAGGGCAGATACGCAGTATTTT. It encodes CSAERADTQYF.

V and J are TRBV28 and TRBJ2-7; TRBD1 aligns across 7 bases. This CDR3 comprises 15 residues. The germline CDR1 and CDR2 sequences are MDHEN and SYDVKM. The V and J ends lost 4 bases and 2 bases, in that order; junction bases with no gene match: 8. The CDR3 region is CASSSPGQVTYEQYF. The CDR3 DNA is TGTGCCAGCAGTTCCCCCGGACAGGTCACCTACGAGCAGTACTTC.

V usage is TRBV6-6 and J usage is TRBJ2-5, with D hard to call. The CDR3 consists of 11 residues. Germline V gene lookup returns CDR1 MNHNY and CDR2 SVGAGI (reference sequence). The germline V and J ends were trimmed by 6 bases and 3 bases, with 5 bases remaining between them. CDR3 protein: CASREKETQYF. In DNA form, the CDR3 reads TGTGCCAGCAGGGAAAAAGAGACCCAGTACTTC.

Written as DNA, the CDR3 is TGTGCCAGCAGTCCCCCGGCGAGCGGGAGGGCCCCGGATGAGCAGTTCTTC. It encodes CASSPPASGRAPDEQFF. The chain has TRBV28 and TRBJ2-1, with TRBD2 matching 10 bases. In germline, CDR1 is MDHEN, CDR2 SYDVKM. There are 17 residues in the CDR3. Unmatched junction bases numbered 15, after V lost 5 bases and J lost 8 bases.

This clone was detected once. At the DNA level, this CDR3 is encoded by other sequences in the same sample as well. The chain recombines TRBV11-2 with TRBJ2-7; 9 bases map to TRBD1. The CDR3 length is 15 residues. In germline, CDR1 is SGHAT, CDR2 FQNNGV. V trimming: 0 bases; J trimming: 5 bases; junction bases outside the gene matches: 5. This CDR3 reads CASSLEGQGVNEQYF. The CDR3 nucleotides are TGTGCCAGCAGCTTAGAGGGACAGGGAGTGAACGAGCAGTACTTC.

The rearrangement uses TRBV9 and TRBJ1-1; the D gene is possibly TRBD1 (6 bases). V was trimmed by 0 bases and J by 6 bases, leaving 12 bases between them. There are 14 residues in the CDR3. Germline loops: CDR1 SGDLS, CDR2 YYNGEE. The CDR3 sequence: CASSVGNREPEAFF. CDR3 nucleotides: TGTGCCAGCAGCGTAGGCAACAGGGAGCCTGAAGCTTTCTTT.

This chain uses TRBV2 with TRBJ2-5; TRBD1 aligns across 10 bases. Trimming took 10 bases from V and 6 from J; bases not matched to a gene: 8. CDR1 SNHLY and CDR2 FYNNEI come from the germline V gene. The CDR3 sequence is 13 residues long. CDR3 in DNA: TGTGCCACTCCCGGGACAGGGGAGCAGACCCAGTACTTC. Translated, it gives CATPGTGEQTQYF.

The genes are TRBV6-6 and TRBJ2-7; 10 bases fit TRBD2. Germline-derived CDR1 and CDR2 are MNHNY and SVGAGI (reference sequence). The CDR3 runs 14 residues. J gave up 4 bases and V 5 bases, and 5 bases lay outside the gene matches. This CDR3 is CASSAIAGGYEQYF. The CDR3 bases are TGTGCCAGCAGTGCTATAGCGGGAGGATACGAGCAGTACTTC.